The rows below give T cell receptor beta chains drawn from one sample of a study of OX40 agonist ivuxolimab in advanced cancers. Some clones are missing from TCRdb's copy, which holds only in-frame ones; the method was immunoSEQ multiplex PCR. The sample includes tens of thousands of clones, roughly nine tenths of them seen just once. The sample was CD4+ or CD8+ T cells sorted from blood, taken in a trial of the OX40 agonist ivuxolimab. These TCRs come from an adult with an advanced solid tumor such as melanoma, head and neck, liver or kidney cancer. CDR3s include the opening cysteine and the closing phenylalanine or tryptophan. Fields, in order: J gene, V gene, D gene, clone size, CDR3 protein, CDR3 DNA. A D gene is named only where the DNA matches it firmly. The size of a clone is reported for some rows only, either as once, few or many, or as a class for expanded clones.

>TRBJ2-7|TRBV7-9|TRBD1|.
CASTGQGFEQYF
TGTGCCAGCACAGGACAGGGTTTCGAGCAGTACTTC
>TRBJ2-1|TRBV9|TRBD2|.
CASSVGGSFFNEQFF
TGTGCCAGCAGCGTAGGCGGGAGCTTTTTCAATGAGCAGTTCTTC
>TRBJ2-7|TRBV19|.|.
CASSLRQGGSYEQYF
TGTGCCAGTAGTCTCCGACAGGGAGGAAGCTACGAGCAGTACTTC
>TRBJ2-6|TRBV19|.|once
CASSIRGQSLSGANVLTF
TGTGCCAGTAGTATCCGCGGACAGTCCCTCTCTGGGGCCAACGTCCTGACTTTC
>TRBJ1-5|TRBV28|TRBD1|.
CASRQGGGNQPQHF
TGTGCCAGCAGGCAGGGGGGAGGAAATCAGCCCCAGCATTTT
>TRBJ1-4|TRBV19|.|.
CASSIPRVRPGELFF
TGTGCCAGTAGTATACCCAGGGTCCGGCCTGGGGAACTGTTTTTT
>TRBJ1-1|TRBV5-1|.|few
CASSLEQNTEAFF
TGCGCCAGCAGCTTGGAACAGAACACTGAAGCTTTCTTT
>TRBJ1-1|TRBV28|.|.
CASVDSVGTEAFF
TGTGCCAGCGTAGACAGTGTGGGGACTGAAGCTTTCTTT
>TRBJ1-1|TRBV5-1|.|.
CASSLQGQNTEAFF
TGCGCCAGCAGCCTTCAGGGGCAAAACACTGAAGCTTTCTTT
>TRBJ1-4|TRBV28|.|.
CASSPSSNEKLFF
TGTGCCAGCAGTCCTTCAAGTAATGAAAAACTGTTTTTT
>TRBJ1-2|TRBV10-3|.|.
CAITPRLNYGYTF
TGTGCCATCACCCCCAGACTGAACTATGGCTACACCTTC
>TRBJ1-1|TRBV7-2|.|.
CASSESTVNTEAFF
TGTGCCAGCAGCGAGTCGACAGTAAACACTGAAGCTTTCTTT
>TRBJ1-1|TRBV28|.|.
CASSTPGTPVFAEAFF
TGTGCCAGCAGCACACCCGGGACACCAGTTTTCGCTGAAGCTTTCTTT
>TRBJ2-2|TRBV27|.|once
CASSGPGHMNTGELFF
TGTGCCAGCAGTGGCCCGGGACACATGAACACCGGGGAGCTGTTTTTT
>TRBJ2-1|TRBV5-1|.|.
CASSLTSVSEQFF
TGCGCCAGCAGCTTAACCTCGGTTAGCGAGCAGTTCTTC
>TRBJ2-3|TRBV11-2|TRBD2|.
CASSILLAGSKDTQYF
TGTGCCAGCAGCATATTACTAGCGGGATCTAAAGATACGCAGTATTTT
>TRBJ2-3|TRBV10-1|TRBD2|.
CASTIGTSGGRSTDTQYF
TGCGCCAGCACAATTGGGACTAGCGGGGGGCGGAGCACAGATACGCAGTATTTT
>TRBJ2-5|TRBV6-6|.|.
CASSGRQEETQYF
TGTGCCAGCAGTGGGAGACAGGAAGAGACCCAGTACTTC
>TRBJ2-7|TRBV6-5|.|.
CASTQAPSYEQYF
TGTGCCAGCACCCAAGCCCCATCGTACGAGCAGTACTTC
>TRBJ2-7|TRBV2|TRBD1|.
CASTGQNYEQYF
TGTGCCAGCACGGGACAGAACTACGAGCAGTACTTC
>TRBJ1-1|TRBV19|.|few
CASSTPQGRDEAFF
TGTGCCAGTAGCACACCTCAGGGTAGGGATGAAGCTTTCTTT
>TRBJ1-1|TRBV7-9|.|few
CASSGGQNTEAFF
TGTGCCAGCAGCGGCGGACAGAACACTGAAGCTTTCTTT
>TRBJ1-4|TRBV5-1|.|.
CASSLESGGTTNEKLFF
TGCGCCAGCAGCTTGGAATCGGGAGGGACAACTAATGAAAAACTGTTTTTT
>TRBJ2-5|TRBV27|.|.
CASSLWAKETQYF
TGTGCCAGCAGTTTATGGGCGAAGGAGACCCAGTACTTC
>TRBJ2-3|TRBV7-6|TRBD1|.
CASSWTGGTDTQYF
TGTGCCAGCAGCTGGACAGGGGGCACAGATACGCAGTATTTT
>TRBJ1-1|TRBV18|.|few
CASSPFQGREAFF
TGTGCCAGCTCACCGTTCCAGGGACGTGAAGCTTTCTTT
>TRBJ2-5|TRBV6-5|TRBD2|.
CASSKLAGLQETQYF
TGTGCCAGCAGCAAACTAGCGGGGCTACAAGAGACCCAGTACTTC
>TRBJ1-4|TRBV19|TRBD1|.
CASSIGRPGQGVINEKLFF
TGTGCCAGTAGTATCGGTCGGCCGGGACAGGGGGTAATTAATGAAAAACTGTTTTTT
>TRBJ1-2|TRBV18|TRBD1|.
CASSTTPDRVYGYTF
TGTGCCAGCTCAACAACCCCGGACAGGGTCTATGGCTACACCTTC
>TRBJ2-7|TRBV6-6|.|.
CASTSFSSYEQYF
TGTGCCAGCACCTCCTTCTCCTCATACGAGCAGTACTTC
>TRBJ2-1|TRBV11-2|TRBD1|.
CASSLVTGGNNEQFF
TGTGCCAGCAGCTTAGTGACAGGGGGAAACAATGAGCAGTTCTTC
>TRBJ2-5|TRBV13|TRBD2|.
CASSPLAGVQETQYF
TGTGCCAGCAGCCCTCTAGCGGGAGTACAGGAGACCCAGTACTTC
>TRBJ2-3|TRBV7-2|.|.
CASSLLSDPSTDTQYF
TGTGCCAGCAGCCTCCTTTCGGATCCTAGCACAGATACGCAGTATTTT
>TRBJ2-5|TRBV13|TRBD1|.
CASSNRDSYVSQYF
TGTGCCAGCAGCAACCGGGACAGCTACGTTTCCCAGTACTTC
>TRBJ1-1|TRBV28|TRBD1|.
CASSLGQGVTEAFF
TGTGCCAGCAGTTTAGGACAGGGGGTCACTGAAGCTTTCTTT
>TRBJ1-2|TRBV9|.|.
CASSVGGSAGGAHGYTF
TGTGCCAGCAGCGTAGGGGGTTCGGCAGGAGGGGCTCATGGCTACACCTTC
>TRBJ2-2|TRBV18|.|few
CANLRSTGELFF
TGTGCCAACCTCAGGAGCACCGGGGAGCTGTTTTTT
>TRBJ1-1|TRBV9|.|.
CASSVAKETEAFF
TGTGCCAGCAGCGTAGCTAAGGAGACTGAAGCTTTCTTT
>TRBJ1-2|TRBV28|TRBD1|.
CASSRQGAEVGYTF
TGTGCCAGCAGTCGACAGGGGGCAGAGGTTGGCTACACCTTC
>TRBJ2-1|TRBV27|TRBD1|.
CASSFRTGGTNEQFF
TGTGCCAGCAGTTTTAGGACAGGGGGTACCAATGAGCAGTTCTTC
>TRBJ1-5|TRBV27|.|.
CASSLRRESNQPQHF
TGTGCCAGCAGTTTACGCCGGGAGAGCAATCAGCCCCAGCATTTT
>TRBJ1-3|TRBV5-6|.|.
CASTLRKTGASSGSTIYF
TGTGCCAGCACCCTTCGGAAGACAGGCGCTAGCTCTGGAAGCACCATATATTTT
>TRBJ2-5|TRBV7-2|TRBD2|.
CASTSLAAETQYF
TGTGCCAGCACCTCCCTAGCGGCGGAGACCCAGTACTTC
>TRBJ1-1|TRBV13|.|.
CASSPTRGTEAFF
TGTGCCAGCAGCCCCACCCGCGGGACTGAAGCTTTCTTT
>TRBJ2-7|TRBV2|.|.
CASSEGEASRPDF
TGTGCCAGCAGTGAAGGCGAGGCTAGCCGACCTGACTTC
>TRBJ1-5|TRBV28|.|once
CASSQTQAGGQPQHF
TGTGCCAGCAGTCAAACTCAGGCTGGGGGTCAGCCCCAGCATTTT
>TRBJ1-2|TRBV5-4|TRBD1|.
CASSSPQGGEGGYTF
TGTGCCAGCAGCTCACCACAGGGGGGAGAAGGTGGCTACACCTTC
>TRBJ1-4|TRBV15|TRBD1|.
CATSRAGQGASRDNGKLFF
TGTGCCACCAGCAGGGCCGGACAGGGGGCCTCCAGGGATAATGGAAAACTGTTTTTT
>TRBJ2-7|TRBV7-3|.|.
CASSGPGLTGYEQYF
TGTGCCAGCAGCGGCCCGGGACTGACGGGCTACGAGCAGTACTTC
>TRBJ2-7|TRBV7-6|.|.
CASSLDRGYEQYF
TGTGCCAGCAGCTTAGATCGGGGTTACGAGCAGTACTTC
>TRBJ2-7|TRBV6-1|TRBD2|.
CASSSLAGGGYEQYF
TGTGCCAGCAGTTCACTAGCGGGAGGGGGATACGAGCAGTACTTC
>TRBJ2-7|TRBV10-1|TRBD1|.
CASSPGQGPYEQYF
TGCGCCAGCAGTCCTGGACAGGGACCCTACGAGCAGTACTTC
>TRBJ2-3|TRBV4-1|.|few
CASSQDPGGTDTQYF
TGCGCCAGCAGCCAAGATCCGGGGGGCACAGATACGCAGTATTTT
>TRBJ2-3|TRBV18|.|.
CASSPYKLAASTDTQYF
TGTGCCAGCTCACCCTACAAGTTAGCGGCTAGCACAGATACGCAGTATTTT
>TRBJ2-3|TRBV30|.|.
CAWTPLSLTDTQYF
TGTGCCTGGACCCCGTTGAGCCTCACAGATACGCAGTATTTT
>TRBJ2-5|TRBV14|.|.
CASSSRRTGVGETQYF
TGTGCCAGCAGCAGTAGACGCACCGGGGTCGGAGAGACCCAGTACTTC
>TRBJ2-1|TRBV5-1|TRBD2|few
CASSPGLANYNEQFF
TGCGCCAGCAGCCCGGGACTAGCGAACTACAATGAGCAGTTCTTC
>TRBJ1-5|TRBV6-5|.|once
CASSSGDQPQHF
TGTGCCAGCAGTTCCGGTGATCAGCCCCAGCATTTT
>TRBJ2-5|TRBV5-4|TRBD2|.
CASSFSLAGVQTQYF
TGTGCCAGCAGCTTTAGTCTAGCGGGAGTTCAGACCCAGTACTTC